The clone carrying this TCR beta chain came up a few times. The data derive from a study of response to subunit inactivated influenza vaccine. MiXCR, applied by TCRdb to the RT-PCR reads, yields one record per CDR3 protein. The table records around 520,000 distinct CDR3 sequences, 25% of them present only once. This CDR3 contains 14 residues. The V gene lost 3 bases and the J gene lost 2 bases, with 11 bases spanning the gap. Germline loops: CDR1 KGHSH, CDR2 LQKENI. This rearrangement joins TRBV18 to TRBJ2-7; D is unresolved. Sequenced material: CD4+ T cells sorted from PBMCs, taken less than 6 days after vaccination. This TCR was sampled from a man in his fifties or sixties who received an inactivated influenza vaccine. The CDR3 DNA reads TGTGCCAGCTCACCGGACCTGGGCCCCTACGAGCAGTACTTC. It is translated as CASSPDLGPYEQYF.